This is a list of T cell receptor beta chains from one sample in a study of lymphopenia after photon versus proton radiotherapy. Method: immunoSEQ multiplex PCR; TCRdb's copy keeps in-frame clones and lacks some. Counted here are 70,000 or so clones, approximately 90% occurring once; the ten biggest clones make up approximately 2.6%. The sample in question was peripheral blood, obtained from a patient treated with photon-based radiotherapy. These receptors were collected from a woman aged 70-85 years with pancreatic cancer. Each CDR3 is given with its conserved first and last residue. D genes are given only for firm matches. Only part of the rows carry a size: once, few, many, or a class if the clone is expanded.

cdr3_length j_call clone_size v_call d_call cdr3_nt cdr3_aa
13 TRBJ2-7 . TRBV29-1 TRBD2 TGCAGCCCAAGCCCGCCGGGAGGGAACGAGCAGTACTTC CSPSPPGGNEQYF
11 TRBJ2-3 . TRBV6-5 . TGTGCCAGTCTCGGGCTAGATACGCAGTATTTT CASLGLDTQYF
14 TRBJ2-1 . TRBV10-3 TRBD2 TGTGCCATCAAATGGACTAGCGGGAGCCTTGAGCAGTTCTTC CAIKWTSGSLEQFF
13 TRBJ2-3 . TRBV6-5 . TGTGCCAGCCGGGACACGATCACAGATACGCAGTATTTT CASRDTITDTQYF
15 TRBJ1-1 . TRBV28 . TGTGCCAGTAGGCCGGGGGGGCAAGGGAACACTGAAGCTTTCTTT CASRPGGQGNTEAFF
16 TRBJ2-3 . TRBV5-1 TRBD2 TGCGCCAGCAGCTTGGGAGGAGGTAGCGGGAGTGATACGCAGTATTTT CASSLGGGSGSDTQYF
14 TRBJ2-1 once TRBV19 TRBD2 TGTGCCAGTAGCGGGAGGGCCACCTACAATGAGCAGTTCTTC CASSGRATYNEQFF
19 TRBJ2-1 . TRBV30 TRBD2 TGTGCCTGGAGGACGCTACTAGCGGGAGGGCCTTTATCAACCAATGAGCAGTTCTTC CAWRTLLAGGPLSTNEQFF
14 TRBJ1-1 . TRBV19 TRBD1 TGTGCCAGTAGTGACCAGGGGGCGCGTACTGAAGCTTTCTTT CASSDQGARTEAFF
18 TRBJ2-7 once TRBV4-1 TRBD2 TGCGCCAGCAGCCAACCGCCGGGACTAGCGGGGGTAGAAGACGAGCAGTACTTC CASSQPPGLAGVEDEQYF
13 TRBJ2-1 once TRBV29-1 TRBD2 TGCAGCGGTAGCGGGAGGTCCTACAATGAGCAGTTCTTC CSGSGRSYNEQFF
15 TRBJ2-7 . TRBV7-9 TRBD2 TGTGCCAGCAGCAAGGGACTAGCGGGGATATACGAGCAGTACTTC CASSKGLAGIYEQYF
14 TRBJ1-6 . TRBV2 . TGTGCCAGCAGTGAACCGGGGAAAGAATCACCCCTCCACTTT CASSEPGKESPLHF
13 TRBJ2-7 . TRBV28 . TGTGCCAGCAGTTTTTCACGTACCTACGAGCAGTACTTC CASSFSRTYEQYF
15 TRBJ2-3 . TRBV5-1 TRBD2 TGCGCCAGCAGCTGGGGAGGGGCTGGGCCAGATACGCAGTATTTT CASSWGGAGPDTQYF
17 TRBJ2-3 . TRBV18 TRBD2 TGTGCCAGCTCAGTCACTAGCGGGGACACATTAGCAGATACGCAGTATTTT CASSVTSGDTLADTQYF
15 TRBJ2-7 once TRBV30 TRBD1 TGTGCCTGGAGTCCCTCGGACAGGAATTCCTACGAGCAGTACTTC CAWSPSDRNSYEQYF
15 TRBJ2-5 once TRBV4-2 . TGTGCCAGCAGCCAAGATAGGATGGAACAAGAGACCCAGTACTTC CASSQDRMEQETQYF
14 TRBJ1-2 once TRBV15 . TGTGCCACCAGTCCCGGGGGGACATCCTCCACCTACACCTTC CATSPGGTSSTYTF
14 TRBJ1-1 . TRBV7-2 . TGTGCCAGCAGCCCCTGGGGAGTGAACACTGAAGCTTTCTTT CASSPWGVNTEAFF
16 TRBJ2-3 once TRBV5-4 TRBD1 TGTGCCAGCAGCCCCCAGACAGGGCCCGGGCTAGGTACGCAGTATTTT CASSPQTGPGLGTQYF
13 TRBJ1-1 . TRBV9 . TGTGCCAGCAGCGTAAAGGGTAACACTGAAGCTTTCTTT CASSVKGNTEAFF
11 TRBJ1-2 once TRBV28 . TGTGCCAGCAGTTCAGGGTTTGGCTACACCTTC CASSSGFGYTF
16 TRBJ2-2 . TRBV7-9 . TGTGCCAGCTTCAAAACGGTAGGGGGAGACACCGGGGAGCTGTTTTTT CASFKTVGGDTGELFF
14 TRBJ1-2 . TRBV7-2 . TGTGCCAGCAGTTCTCAGGGATCCTACTATGGCTACACCTTC CASSSQGSYYGYTF
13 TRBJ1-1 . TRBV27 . TGTGCCAGCAGTATCCCCAGGGTTACTGAAGCTTTCTTT CASSIPRVTEAFF
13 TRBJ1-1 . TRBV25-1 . TGTGCCAGCAGTGGCGTCTTGGGGGGGAGGGCTTTCTTT CASSGVLGGRAFF
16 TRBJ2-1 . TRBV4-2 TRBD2 TGTGCCAGCAGCCAAGATCCTAGCGGATTTTACAATGAGCAGTTCTTC CASSQDPSGFYNEQFF
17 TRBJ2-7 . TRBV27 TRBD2 TGTGCCAGCAGTTTATCTGGTCGGGGCGGGGGATCCTACGAGCAGTACTTC CASSLSGRGGGSYEQYF
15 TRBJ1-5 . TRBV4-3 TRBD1 TGCGCCAGCAGCCAAGCCAGGGGGCACAATCAGCCCCAGCATTTT CASSQARGHNQPQHF
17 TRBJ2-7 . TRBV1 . TGCACCAGCAGCCAAGGCCAATTGGCGCTAGTTACTTACGAGCAGTACTTC CTSSQGQLALVTYEQYF
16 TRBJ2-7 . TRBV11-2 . TGTGCCAGCAGCTTATCCGGGGTTGTGAATTTTAACGAGCAGTACTTC CASSLSGVVNFNEQYF
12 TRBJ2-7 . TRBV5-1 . TGCGCCAGCAGCCAAAACAGCTACGAGCAGTACTTC CASSQNSYEQYF
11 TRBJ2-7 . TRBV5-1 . TGCGCCAGCAGCTTGGAAGGTGCGCAGTACTTC CASSLEGAQYF
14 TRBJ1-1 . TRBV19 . TGTGCCAGTAGTATCGTCGCCCGCGACACTGAAGCTTTCTTT CASSIVARDTEAFF
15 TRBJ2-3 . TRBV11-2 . TGTGCCAGCAGCTTAGGTCTCTTAACCACAGATACGCAGTATTTT CASSLGLLTTDTQYF
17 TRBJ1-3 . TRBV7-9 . TGTGCCAGCAGCTTAGGGGGTAGGGATCGATCTGGAAACACCATATATTTT CASSLGGRDRSGNTIYF
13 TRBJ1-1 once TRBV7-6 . TGTGCCAGCAGTCCCCCCGGGGGCACTGAAGCTTTCTTT CASSPPGGTEAFF
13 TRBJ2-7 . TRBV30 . TGTGCCTGGAGTGTAACAGGTTCCTACGAGCAGTACTTC CAWSVTGSYEQYF
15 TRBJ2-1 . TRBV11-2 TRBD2 TGTGCCAGCAGCTTTAGCGGGGGGCCGGGGGAGGAGCAGTTCTTC CASSFSGGPGEEQFF
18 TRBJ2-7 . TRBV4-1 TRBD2 TGCGCCAGCAGCCCGGGGACTAGCGGGAGGGTCCTGGCCGACGAGCAGTACTTC CASSPGTSGRVLADEQYF
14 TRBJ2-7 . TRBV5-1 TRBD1 TGCGCCAGCAGCTCGACAGGGGACTCCTACGAGCAGTACTTC CASSSTGDSYEQYF